The T cell receptor beta chain under discussion was sequenced for a study of monozygotic twins with cystic fibrosis (dated by TCRdb to about 2021). In terms of the full investigation: Barcoded libraries were prepared with roughly 14 PCR cycles from three micrograms of fragmented DNA. Data for three of the twin pairs had been reported previously in another context. The cohort included ten female and six male twin pairs, mostly children and adolescents, aged 2.0 to 36.4 years with a median of about 8.2 years. To gauge how much genetics shapes V and J gene usage, the researchers compared TCR beta repertoires both within and across 16 monozygotic twin pairs who have cystic fibrosis. On the day of blood sampling, twins were ranked among 1,060 cohort participants for weight-for-height and for FEVPerc (FEV1 disease centile).

Overall study outcomes, separate from this receptor: Simpson clonality was generally low (median about 0.009), suggesting a naive-dominated repertoire, with higher clonality in the most severely affected patients. The cohort was small, and no association was found between shared CDR3 numbers and age, concordance or disease severity. Nucleotide-identical clonotype sharing was significantly higher within monozygotic CF twin pairs than between unrelated CF individuals (P = 0.000026, Mann-Whitney). V gene usage was most similar to the co-twin for 13 of 16 pairs, and J usage for 8 of 16 pairs, suggesting genetic constraints.

With regard to this clone: Its antigen is not yet known. No base qualities exist here, and no much larger clone lies one base off it.

Following the manufacturer's instructions, the researchers used the immunoSEQ immune profiling system to amplify TCR beta CDR3 regions via multiplex PCR. Sequencing was performed on an Illumina NextSeq system. Processing in the source paper ran as follows. The immunoSEQ Analyzer platform handled processing of the sequence data, and clonality was calculated by taking the square root of Simpson's index of productive rearrangements. Jensen-Shannon distance served as the measure of similarity in V and J usage, while OLGA was used to compute CDR3 generation probabilities. Shared CDR3 sequences were searched against the immuneACCESS database (August 2020) and VDJdb (December 2020). What TCRdb holds here is the immuneACCESS table cut down to in-frame rearrangements. Part of the clones is not present; checked against another copy, under half of the missing clones reflect an unresolved V gene, and the others are unexplained. V and J calls and clone size follow that table, whereas D and trimming were derived from the DNA. The sample table lists approximately 36,000 clones, 85% to 95% of them with a count of one. The top ten constitute under 0.25% of the sample.

The CDR3 measures 14 amino acids from cysteine to phenylalanine. Of the read, only the CDR3 DNA is kept; its 42 bases are in frame from base 1. Per the germline V gene (reference sequence), LNHDA is the CDR1 and SQIVND is the CDR2. Trimming removed 8 bases from V and 4 bases from J; the gene matches leave 7 bases unexplained. The twin pairs came from the European Cystic Fibrosis Twin and Sibling Study Cohort, which recruited patients from more than 150 CF clinics across 14 European countries. Zygosity and CFTR genotype were confirmed in-house, and zygosity was tested by multiplex PCR of nine short tandem repeat loci. Peripheral blood was sampled from each twin, with clinical parameters recorded on the day of blood sampling. Phenol/chloroform extraction was used to isolate genomic DNA from peripheral blood cells, and the DNA was then kept in TE buffer at 4 degrees C.

The sequencing input was blood. The receptor was isolated from a boy aged 2 to 9 with cystic fibrosis. The rearrangement combines TRBV19 with TRBJ2-5; 10 bases in the middle match TRBD1. In nucleotide form, the sequence is TGTGCCAGTCGAGAGTGGACAGGGGGAGAGACCCAGTACTTC. Its product reads: CASREWTGGETQYF. Reference TRBV19 and TRBJ2-5 genes cover what lies past the CDR3, so the full variable domain is DGGITQSPKYLFRKEGQNVTLSCEQNLNHDAMYWYRQDPGQGLRLIYYSQIVNDFQKGDIAEGYSVSREKKESFPLTVTSAQKNPTAFYLCASREWTGGETQYFGPGTRLLVL.